The present T cell receptor beta chain was sequenced within a study of metastatic and nonmetastatic thyroid tumors. TCRdb redid the clone calls on the PCR reads using MiXCR. The sample includes about 21,000 clones, over 10% of them seen just once. Before thyroid surgery, none of the patients had received any treatment. Germline V gives CDR1 SGDLS, CDR2 YYNGEE. V shed 0 bases and J shed 5 bases, with 12 bases lying between them. The CDR3 has 15 amino acids. This clone was detected many times. This clonotype was obtained from a female donor with papillary thyroid cancer or a benign thyroid nodule (not recorded which). Some clones in this sample may be carry-over from other donors' samples. The sequenced sample was blood. The rearrangement uses TRBV9 and TRBJ2-1, with D possibly being TRBD2 (7 bases). The CDR3: CASSVGGGRNNEQFF. As DNA, the CDR3 is TGTGCCAGCAGCGTAGGGGGGGGCAGGAACAATGAGCAGTTCTTC.